This T cell receptor (beta chain) was sequenced for a study of T cell responses to AZD1222 COVID-19 vaccine. Overall study results and limits: In a largely white British group with more females than males, clonal diversity was possibly underestimated.

This clone has only one observation. Its target is not known. The CDR3 is made up of 12 amino acids. V gave up 7 bases and J gave up 3 bases, with 7 bases separating them. Clones were sequenced by immunoSEQ multiplex PCR, and TCRdb holds only the in-frame ones, with some missing. The sample includes over 90,000 clones, less than 95% of them seen just once. The material was peripheral blood, obtained on day 0 of AZD1222 vaccination. This clonotype was obtained from an adult in good health. The rearrangement uses TRBV12-3 or TRBV12-4 and TRBJ2-1; D is perhaps TRBD2 (5 bases). The CDR3 is CASTSGYNEQFF. The DNA of the CDR3 is TGTGCCAGCACAAGCGGCTACAATGAGCAGTTCTTC.